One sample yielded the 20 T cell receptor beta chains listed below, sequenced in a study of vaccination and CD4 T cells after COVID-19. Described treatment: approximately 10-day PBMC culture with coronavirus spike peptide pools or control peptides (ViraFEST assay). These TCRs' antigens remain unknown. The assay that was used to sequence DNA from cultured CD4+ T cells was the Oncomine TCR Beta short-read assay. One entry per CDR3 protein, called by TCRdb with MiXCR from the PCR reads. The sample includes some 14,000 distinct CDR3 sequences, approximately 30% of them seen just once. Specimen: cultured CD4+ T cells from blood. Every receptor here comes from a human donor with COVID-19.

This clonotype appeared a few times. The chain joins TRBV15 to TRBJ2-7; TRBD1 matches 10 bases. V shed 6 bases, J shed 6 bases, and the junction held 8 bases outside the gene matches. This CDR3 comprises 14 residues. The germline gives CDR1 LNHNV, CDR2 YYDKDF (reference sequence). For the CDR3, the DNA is TGTGCCACCAGGGTTGAAAGGGACAGGGGCGAGCAGTACTTC. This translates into CATRVERDRGEQYF.

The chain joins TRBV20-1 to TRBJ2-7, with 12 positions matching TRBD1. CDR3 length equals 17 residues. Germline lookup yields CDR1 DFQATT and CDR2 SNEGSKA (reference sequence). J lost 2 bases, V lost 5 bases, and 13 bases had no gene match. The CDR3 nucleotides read TGCAGTGCTTCCGGGACAGGGGGCGTGTTAAGGACCTACGAGCAGTACTTC. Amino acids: CSASGTGGVLRTYEQYF.

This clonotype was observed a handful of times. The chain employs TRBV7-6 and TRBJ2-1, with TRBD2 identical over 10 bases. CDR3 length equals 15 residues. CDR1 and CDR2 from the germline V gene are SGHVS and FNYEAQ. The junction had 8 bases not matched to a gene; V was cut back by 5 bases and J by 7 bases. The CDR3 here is CASSRSGGASNEQFF. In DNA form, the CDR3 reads TGTGCCAGCAGCCGGAGCGGGGGGGCCTCAAATGAGCAGTTCTTC.

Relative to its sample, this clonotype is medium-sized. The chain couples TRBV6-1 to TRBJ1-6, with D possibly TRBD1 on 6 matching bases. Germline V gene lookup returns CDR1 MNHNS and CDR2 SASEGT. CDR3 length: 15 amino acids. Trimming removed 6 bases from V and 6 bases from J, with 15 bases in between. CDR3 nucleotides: TGTGCCAGCAGAAAACCTACAGGGAGTAATTCACCCCTCCACTTT. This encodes CASRKPTGSNSPLHF.

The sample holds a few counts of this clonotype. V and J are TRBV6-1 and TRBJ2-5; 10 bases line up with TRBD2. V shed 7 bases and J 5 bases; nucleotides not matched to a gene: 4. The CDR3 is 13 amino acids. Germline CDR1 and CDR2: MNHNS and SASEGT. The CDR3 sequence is CASIRTSGETQYF. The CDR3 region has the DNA TGTGCCAGCATCCGGACTAGCGGTGAGACCCAGTACTTC.

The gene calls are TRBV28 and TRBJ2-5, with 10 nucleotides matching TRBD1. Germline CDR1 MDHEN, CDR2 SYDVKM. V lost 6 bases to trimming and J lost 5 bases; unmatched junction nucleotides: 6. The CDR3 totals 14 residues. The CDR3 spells CASRKTGGDETQYF. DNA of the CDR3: TGTGCCAGCAGGAAGACAGGGGGCGACGAGACCCAGTACTTC.

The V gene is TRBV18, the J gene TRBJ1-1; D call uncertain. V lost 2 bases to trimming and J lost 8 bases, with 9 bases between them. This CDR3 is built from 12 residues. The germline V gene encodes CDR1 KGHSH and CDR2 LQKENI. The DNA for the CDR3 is TGTGCCAGCTCACCAGCAAGGAGAGAAGCTTTCTTT. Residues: CASSPARREAFF. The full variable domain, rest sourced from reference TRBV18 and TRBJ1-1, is NAGVMQNPRHLVRRRGQEARLRCSPMKGHSHVYWYRQLPEEGLKFMVYLQKENIIDESGMPKERFSAEFPKEGPSILRIQQVVRGDSAAYFCASSPARREAFFGQGTRLTVV.

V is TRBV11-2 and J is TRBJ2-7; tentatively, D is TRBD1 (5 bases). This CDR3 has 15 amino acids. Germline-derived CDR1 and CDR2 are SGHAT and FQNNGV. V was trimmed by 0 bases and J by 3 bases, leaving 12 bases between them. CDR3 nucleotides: TGTGCCAGCAGCTTAGACAGGGATTTGGGCTACGAGCAGTACTTC. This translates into CASSLDRDLGYEQYF.

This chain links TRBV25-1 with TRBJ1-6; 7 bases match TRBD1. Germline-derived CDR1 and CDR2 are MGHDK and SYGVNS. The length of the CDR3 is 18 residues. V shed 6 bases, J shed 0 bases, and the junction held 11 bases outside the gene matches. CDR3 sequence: CASSRGDSSSSYNSPLHF. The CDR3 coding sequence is TGTGCCAGCAGCCGTGGGGACAGCTCCAGCTCCTATAATTCACCCCTCCACTTT.

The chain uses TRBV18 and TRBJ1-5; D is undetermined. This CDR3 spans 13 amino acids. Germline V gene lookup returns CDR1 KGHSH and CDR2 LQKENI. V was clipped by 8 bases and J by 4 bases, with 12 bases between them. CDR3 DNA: TGTGCCAGCGGGGAGGGCATTAATCAGCCCCAGCATTTT. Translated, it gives CASGEGINQPQHF.

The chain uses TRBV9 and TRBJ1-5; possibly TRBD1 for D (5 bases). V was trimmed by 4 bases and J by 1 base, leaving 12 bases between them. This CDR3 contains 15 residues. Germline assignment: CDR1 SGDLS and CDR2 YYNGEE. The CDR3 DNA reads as TGTGCCAGCAGCATGACCGGGGGAAGCAATCAGCCCCAGCATTTT. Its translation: CASSMTGGSNQPQHF.

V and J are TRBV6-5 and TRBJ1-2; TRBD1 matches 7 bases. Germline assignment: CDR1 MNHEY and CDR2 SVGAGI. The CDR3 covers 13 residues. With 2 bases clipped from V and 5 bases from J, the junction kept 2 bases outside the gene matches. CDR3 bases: TGTGCCAGCAGTTACGGACAGGAGTATGGCTACACCTTC. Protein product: CASSYGQEYGYTF.

CDR3: CASSLDAGSGNTIYF. The CDR3 bases are TGCGCCAGCAGCTTGGATGCAGGCTCTGGAAACACCATATATTTT. V is TRBV5-1 and J is TRBJ1-3; D is unresolved. The CDR3 is 15 residues long. Germline CDR1 is SGHRS and CDR2 is YFSETQ. With 0 bases removed from V and 0 bases from J, the gap between germline ends came to 7 bases.

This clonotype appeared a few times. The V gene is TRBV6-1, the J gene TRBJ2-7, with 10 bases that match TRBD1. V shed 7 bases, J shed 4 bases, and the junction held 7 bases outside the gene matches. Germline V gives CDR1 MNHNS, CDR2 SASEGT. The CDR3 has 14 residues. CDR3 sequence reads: CASKTGTGDYEQYF. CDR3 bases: TGTGCCAGCAAGACCGGGACAGGGGATTACGAGCAGTACTTC.

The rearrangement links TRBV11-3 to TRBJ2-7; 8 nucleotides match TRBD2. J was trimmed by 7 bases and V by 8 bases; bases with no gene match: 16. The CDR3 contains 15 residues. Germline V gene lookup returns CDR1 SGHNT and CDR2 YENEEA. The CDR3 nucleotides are TGTGCCAGCGGCCTACGACGGGGGGGACCCAGAGAGCAGTACTTC. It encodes CASGLRRGGPREQYF.

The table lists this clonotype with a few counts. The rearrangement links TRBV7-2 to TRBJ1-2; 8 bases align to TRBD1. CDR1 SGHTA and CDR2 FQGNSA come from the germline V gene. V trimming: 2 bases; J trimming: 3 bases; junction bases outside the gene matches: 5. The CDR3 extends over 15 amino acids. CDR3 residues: CASSLQGAPDYGYTF. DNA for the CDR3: TGTGCCAGCAGCTTACAGGGGGCGCCTGACTATGGCTACACCTTC.

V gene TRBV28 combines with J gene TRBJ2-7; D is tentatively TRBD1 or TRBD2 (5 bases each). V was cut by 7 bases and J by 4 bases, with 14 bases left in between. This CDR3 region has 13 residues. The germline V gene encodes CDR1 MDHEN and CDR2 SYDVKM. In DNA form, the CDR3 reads TGTGCCAGCACCCCCTCGGGGCGATACGAGCAGTACTTC. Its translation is CASTPSGRYEQYF.

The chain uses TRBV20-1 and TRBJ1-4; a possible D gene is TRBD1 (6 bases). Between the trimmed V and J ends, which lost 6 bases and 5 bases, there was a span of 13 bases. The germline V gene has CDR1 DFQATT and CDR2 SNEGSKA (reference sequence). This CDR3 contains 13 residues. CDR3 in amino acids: CSARHRVNEKLFF. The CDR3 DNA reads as TGCAGTGCCCGCCACAGGGTGAATGAAAAACTGTTTTTT.

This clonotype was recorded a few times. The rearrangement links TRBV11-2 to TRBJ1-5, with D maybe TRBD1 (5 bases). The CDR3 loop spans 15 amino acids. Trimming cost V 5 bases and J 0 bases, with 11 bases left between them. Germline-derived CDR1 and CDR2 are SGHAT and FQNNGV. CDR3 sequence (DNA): TGTGCCAGCAGCCTCAGACAGCATAGCAATCAGCCCCAGCATTTT. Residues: CASSLRQHSNQPQHF.

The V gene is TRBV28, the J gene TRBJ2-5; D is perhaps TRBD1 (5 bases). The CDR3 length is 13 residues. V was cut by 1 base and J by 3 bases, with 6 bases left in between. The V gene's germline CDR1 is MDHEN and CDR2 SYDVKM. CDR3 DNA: TGTGCCAGCAGTTTATCCAGGGAAGAGACCCAGTACTTC. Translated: CASSLSREETQYF.